This T cell receptor (beta chain) was identified during a study of metastatic and nonmetastatic thyroid tumors. Study-level background: From malignant and benign thyroid patients, repertoires in blood and in tumor or nodule tissue were compared. Study conclusions and caveats: It was reportedly found that TCR beta diversity was significantly higher in malignant thyroid tumors than in benign nodules, a difference seen in both blood and tumor samples.

The table lists this clone with a few counts. Antigen: not known. The CDR3 spans 13 residues. V dropped 3 bases and J dropped 3 bases, with 5 bases sitting between them. As handled by the study authors: Clinicopathological groups differed in CDR3, with these differences serving to build a distant-metastasis classifier for papillary thyroid cancer. TCRdb redid the clone calls on the PCR reads using MiXCR. The V and J calls shown here were made by TCRdb, not taken from the authors' results. The sample lists roughly 57,000 clones; more than 20% were seen once. Every patient underwent thyroid surgery untreated.

The rearrangement uses TRBV12-3 or TRBV12-4 and TRBJ1-4, with D possibly matching TRBD1 (5 bases). The specimen sequenced was blood. This TCR derives from a female donor with papillary thyroid cancer or a benign thyroid nodule (not recorded which). Some clones in this sample may be carry-over from other donors' samples. Written as DNA, the CDR3 is TGTGCCAGCAGTTTGGGGGCTAATGAAAAACTGTTTTTT. It codes for CASSLGANEKLFF.